One sample yielded the 27 T cell receptor beta chains listed below, sequenced in a study of blood T cell repertoires in COVID-19. The data were produced by immunoSEQ multiplex PCR, yet TCRdb's version contains in-frame clones alone and is incomplete. The repertoire holds 95,000 to 110,000 clones, with about 80% as singletons. The sequencing input was peripheral blood. The origin of the receptors is a man between 65 and 79 years old with acute or convalescent COVID-19.

This clone has only a few counts. The V gene is TRBV19, the J gene TRBJ2-7; TRBD2 aligns across 9 bases. Germline V gives CDR1 LNHDA, CDR2 SQIVND (reference sequence). After removal of 3 bases from V and 2 bases from J, the junction contained 5 bases not matched to a gene. The length of the CDR3 is 15 residues. CDR3 in amino acids: CASSMKRGDTYEQYF. The CDR3 bases are TGTGCCAGTAGTATGAAGCGGGGGGATACCTACGAGCAGTACTTC.

The CDR3 here is CASSLGTGYGYTF. CDR3 nucleotide sequence: TGCGCCAGCAGCTTGGGAACAGGCTATGGCTACACCTTC. The chain uses TRBV5-1 and TRBJ1-2; TRBD1 is a possible D gene (5 bases). The CDR3 contains 13 residues. The germline gives CDR1 SGHRS, CDR2 YFSETQ. Trimming left V 0 bases short and J 4 bases short, with 7 bases between.

The chain recombines TRBV12-3 or TRBV12-4 with TRBJ1-1; TRBD1 is a possible D gene (6 bases). The CDR3 is made up of 12 amino acids. Deletions cut 3 bases from V and 8 bases from J, with 10 bases between. The chain's CDR3 is CASSFFDREAFF. CDR3 in DNA: TGTGCCAGCAGTTTCTTCGACAGGGAAGCTTTCTTT.

The CDR3 region is CASSVVSGTNTGELFF. The CDR3 DNA reads as TGTGCCAGCAGCGTAGTATCGGGGACGAACACCGGGGAGCTGTTTTTT. The gene calls are TRBV9 and TRBJ2-2, with D possibly being TRBD2 (5 bases). Germline V lookup: CDR1 SGDLS, CDR2 YYNGEE. The CDR3 runs to 16 residues. V lost 0 bases and J 0 bases, leaving 9 bases between the germline ends.

This chain joins TRBV20-1 and TRBJ2-3; perhaps TRBD2 as D (5 bases). Per the germline V gene, CDR1 is DFQATT and CDR2 is SNEGSKA (reference sequence). V shed 4 bases and J shed 6 bases, with 8 bases lying between them. CDR3 length: 11 residues. The chain's CDR3 is CSATWEDTQYF. In DNA, the CDR3 is TGCAGTGCTACGTGGGAGGATACGCAGTATTTT.

This clone has more than one count but fewer than ten. CDR3 region: CASSPGQGRPGELFF. In DNA form, the CDR3 reads TGCGCCAGCAGCCCGGGACAGGGAAGACCCGGGGAGCTGTTTTTT. The chain combines TRBV5-1 with TRBJ2-2; 9 bases agree with TRBD1. Germline trimming cut 4 bases from V and 6 bases from J; bases unmatched to any gene: 7. The CDR3 consists of 15 residues. Germline V lookup: CDR1 SGHRS, CDR2 YFSETQ.

The chain joins TRBV10-3 to TRBJ1-4; 7 nucleotides agree with TRBD1. This CDR3 is 16 amino acids long. With V trimmed by 2 bases and J by 0 bases, 3 bases remained unmatched. The germline CDR1 and CDR2 sequences are ENHRY and SYGVKD. The CDR3 region is CAISEKQGSTNEKLFF. The CDR3 DNA follows: TGTGCCATCAGTGAGAAACAGGGGTCAACTAATGAAAAACTGTTTTTT.

The J gene is TRBJ2-5, the V gene TRBV5-1, with D possibly being TRBD1 (5 bases). The CDR3 covers 15 residues. Germline-derived CDR1 and CDR2 are SGHRS and YFSETQ. The germline V and J ends were trimmed by 0 bases and 5 bases, with 14 bases remaining between them. The CDR3 protein is CASSLEQEFLETQYF. For the CDR3, the DNA is TGCGCCAGCAGCTTGGAACAGGAGTTTCTGGAGACCCAGTACTTC.

The V gene is TRBV7-9, the J gene TRBJ1-2; D is perhaps TRBD1 (5 bases). Per germline, CDR1 SEHNR and CDR2 FQNEAQ (reference sequence). V dropped 5 bases and J dropped 5 bases, with 12 bases sitting between them. This CDR3 spans 13 amino acids. CDR3 sequence (DNA): TGTGCCAGCAGCGACCGGACACATTATGGCTACACCTTC. It translates to CASSDRTHYGYTF.

The chain carries TRBV18 and TRBJ2-2; tentative D call: TRBD1 (6 bases). This CDR3 has 15 amino acids. The V gene lost 6 bases and the J gene lost 1 base, with 12 bases spanning the gap. CDR1 is KGHSH, CDR2 LQKENI, per germline. The CDR3 spells CASSQDRMNTGELFF. The CDR3 DNA reads as TGTGCCAGCTCCCAAGACAGGATGAACACCGGGGAGCTGTTTTTT. Using reference TRBV18 and TRBJ2-2 for the parts outside the CDR3, the full variable domain is NAGVMQNPRHLVRRRGQEARLRCSPMKGHSHVYWYRQLPEEGLKFMVYLQKENIIDESGMPKERFSAEFPKEGPSILRIQQVVRGDSAAYFCASSQDRMNTGELFFGEGSRLTVL.

This sequence joins TRBV2 and TRBJ1-2; 7 bases fit TRBD1. The CDR3 totals 15 residues. CDR1 and CDR2 (germline): SNHLY, FYNNEI. The V gene end was trimmed by 6 bases and the J gene end by 0 bases; junction bases not matched to a gene: 7. CDR3 sequence: CASSERTGANYGYTF. CDR3 in DNA: TGTGCCAGCAGCGAAAGGACAGGTGCTAACTATGGCTACACCTTC.

This clone was recorded a few times. The chain joins TRBV29-1 to TRBJ1-2, with no clear D. Germline V gives CDR1 SQVTM, CDR2 ANQGSEA. The germline V and J ends were trimmed by 4 bases and 1 base, with 10 bases remaining between them. The CDR3 has 13 amino acids. This CDR3 reads CSVALQDNYGYTF. The DNA for the CDR3 is TGCAGCGTTGCCTTGCAGGATAACTATGGCTACACCTTC.

The chain has TRBV3-1 (or the pseudogene TRBV3-2) and TRBJ1-1; 7 positions agree with TRBD1. Losses at the gene ends were 4 bases for V and 4 bases for J; bases not matched to a gene: 9. Germline assignment: CDR1 LGHDT and CDR2 YNNKEL (reference sequence). CDR3 size: 15 residues. In DNA, the CDR3 is TGTGCCAGCAGCCCGAACGTACAGGGGAGCACTGAAGCTTTCTTT. Translation: CASSPNVQGSTEAFF.

The chain couples TRBV5-1 to TRBJ2-3; 7 nucleotides match TRBD1. CDR1 is SGHRS, CDR2 YFSETQ, per germline. V lost 0 bases, J lost 2 bases, and 3 bases stayed unmatched. The CDR3 spans 15 residues. The CDR3 is CASSLEGQTTDTQYF. The CDR3 nucleotides read TGCGCCAGCAGCTTGGAGGGACAGACCACAGATACGCAGTATTTT.

This clone was seen only once. The chain joins TRBV12-3 or TRBV12-4 to TRBJ1-1; perhaps TRBD1 as D (6 bases). This CDR3 is 12 amino acids long. Trimming removed 7 bases from V and 5 bases from J, with 11 bases in between. In DNA form, the CDR3 reads TGTGCCAGCATCAGGGGTTGGACTGAAGCTTTCTTT. It specifies CASIRGWTEAFF.

The chain carries TRBV19 and TRBJ2-4; 7 bases map to TRBD1. V gave up 6 bases and J gave up 3 bases; unmatched junction bases: 2. This CDR3 has 13 amino acids. Germline values: CDR1 LNHDA, CDR2 SQIVND (reference sequence). The CDR3 is CASSTGDKNIQYF. Written as DNA, the CDR3 is TGTGCCAGTAGCACAGGGGACAAAAACATTCAGTACTTC.

V is TRBV11-1 and J is TRBJ1-1, with 9 positions matching TRBD1. This CDR3 contains 14 residues. V trimming: 2 bases; J trimming: 8 bases; junction bases outside the gene matches: 6. In germline, CDR1 is SGHAT, CDR2 FQDESV (reference sequence). The CDR3 DNA reads as TGTGCCAGCAGCTTACTACAGGGGGCAGCGGAAGCTTTCTTT. It encodes CASSLLQGAAEAFF.

J is TRBJ1-2 and V is TRBV6-5; 9 bases line up with TRBD1. V lost 2 bases, J lost 4 bases, and 5 bases stayed unmatched. Germline-derived CDR1 and CDR2 are MNHEY and SVGAGI. This CDR3 region has 15 residues. The CDR3 protein is CASSYGGTGSYGYTF. The CDR3 DNA is TGTGCCAGCAGTTACGGGGGGACAGGGAGCTATGGCTACACCTTC.

This clone has only one observation. V is TRBV5-6 and J is TRBJ1-2, with D possibly matching TRBD1 (5 bases). Trimming cost V 1 base and J 3 bases, with 16 bases left between them. This CDR3 spans 16 amino acids. Germline V CDR1 and CDR2: SGHDT, YYEEEE. This CDR3 reads CASSLSGDGGYYGYTF. CDR3 nucleotides: TGTGCCAGCAGCTTGTCGGGGGACGGAGGGTACTATGGCTACACCTTC.

This sequence joins TRBV5-1 and TRBJ2-2, with D perhaps matching TRBD2 (5 bases). CDR3 length: 14 residues. V shed 2 bases and J shed 3 bases, with 8 bases lying between them. The V gene's germline CDR1 is SGHRS and CDR2 YFSETQ. In nucleotides, the CDR3 is TGCGCCAGCAGCTTACCCGGGGACACCGGGGAGCTGTTTTTT. This sequence encodes CASSLPGDTGELFF.

The chain employs TRBV10-3 and TRBJ2-6; 7 bases fit TRBD1. The germline CDR1 and CDR2 sequences are ENHRY and SYGVKD. The CDR3 sequence is 18 residues long. The J segment lost 0 bases and the V segment lost 2 bases, leaving 7 bases of the junction unmatched. CDR3 loop: CAISEMGQPFSGANVLTF. The CDR3 nucleotides read TGTGCCATCAGTGAGATGGGACAGCCGTTCTCTGGGGCCAACGTCCTGACTTTC.

There are a few counts of this clone. The V call is TRBV15, the J call TRBJ2-2; possibly TRBD2 for D (6 bases). Trimming removed 4 bases at V and 2 bases at J, with 11 bases between. The germline CDR1 and CDR2 sequences are LNHNV and YYDKDF (reference sequence). The CDR3 extends over 15 amino acids. CDR3: CATSNPGGNTGELFF. The CDR3 coding sequence is TGTGCCACCAGCAATCCCGGGGGAAACACCGGGGAGCTGTTTTTT.

This chain links TRBV9 with TRBJ2-7; tentatively, D is TRBD2 (7 bases). The germline gives CDR1 SGDLS, CDR2 YYNGEE. Trimming pared 6 bases from V and 5 bases from J, leaving 18 bases between. There are 14 residues in the CDR3. This CDR3 reads CASTKGGGSDEQYF. As DNA, the CDR3 is TGTGCCAGCACCAAAGGGGGGGGTAGCGACGAGCAGTACTTC.

The gene calls are TRBV3-1 (or the pseudogene TRBV3-2) and TRBJ1-3; D perhaps matches TRBD1 (5 bases). Germline loops: CDR1 LGHDT, CDR2 YNNKEL (reference sequence). The V end was cut by 1 base, the J end by 4 bases, with 8 bases between. This CDR3 has 14 amino acids. Here the CDR3 DNA reads TGTGCCAGCAGCCAAGGGACATTGGGAAACACCATATATTTT. Its translation is CASSQGTLGNTIYF.

The gene calls are TRBV3-1 (or the pseudogene TRBV3-2) and TRBJ1-5, with a weak D call TRBD1 (5 bases). The length of the CDR3 is 13 residues. Per the germline V gene, CDR1 is LGHDT and CDR2 is YNNKEL (reference sequence). Trimming took 3 bases from V and 7 from J, leaving 10 bases between them. CDR3 sequence (DNA): TGTGCCAGCAGCCACAGGGTCAAGCAGCCCCAGCATTTT. This encodes CASSHRVKQPQHF.

The chain has TRBV2 and TRBJ2-3; TRBD2 matches at 12 bases. The CDR3 extends over 17 amino acids. Germline assignment: CDR1 SNHLY and CDR2 FYNNEI. After removal of 5 bases from V and 4 bases from J, the junction contained 10 bases not matched to a gene. CDR3 in amino acids: CASSITVLAGGADTQYF. CDR3 DNA sequence: TGTGCCAGCAGTATTACCGTACTAGCGGGGGGAGCAGATACGCAGTATTTT.

CDR3 protein: CASSLEGGASTGELFF. The CDR3 nucleotides are TGCGCCAGCAGCTTGGAAGGGGGCGCGAGCACCGGGGAGCTGTTTTTT. This rearrangement joins TRBV5-1 to TRBJ2-2; 7 bases map to TRBD1. V lost 0 bases and J lost 4; bases outside the gene matches: 6. This CDR3 comprises 16 residues. Germline CDR1 SGHRS, CDR2 YFSETQ. The full variable domain, with the rest looked up from reference TRBV5-1 and TRBJ2-2, is KAGVTQTPRYLIKTRGQQVTLSCSPISGHRSVSWYQQTPGQGLQFLFEYFSETQRNKGNFPGRFSGRQFSNSRSEMNVSTLELGDSALYLCASSLEGGASTGELFFGEGSRLTVL.